The rows below give T cell receptor beta chains drawn from one sample of a study of blood T cell repertoires in COVID-19. The table came from immunoSEQ multiplex PCR; TCRdb's copy has only in-frame clones and leaves some out. The table records 180,000 or so clones, 76% of them present only once. The sample consisted of peripheral blood. The origin of the receptors is a woman between 45 and 65 years old with active or convalescent COVID-19. CDR3s include the opening cysteine and the closing phenylalanine or tryptophan. Fields, in order: V gene, J gene, D gene, CDR3 length, clone size, CDR3 protein, CDR3 DNA. A D gene is named only where the DNA matches it firmly. Size is stated for part of the rows, as once, few or many counts, or as a class when the clone is expanded.

v_call: TRBV6-5
j_call: TRBJ1-1
d_call: TRBD1
cdr3_length: 13
clone_size: medium-sized
cdr3_aa: CASWQQGSTEAFF
cdr3_nt: TGTGCCAGCTGGCAACAGGGGAGTACTGAAGCTTTCTTT

v_call: TRBV9
j_call: TRBJ1-1
d_call: TRBD1
cdr3_length: 14
clone_size: NA
cdr3_aa: CASSARQGRTEAFF
cdr3_nt: TGTGCCAGCAGCGCCCGACAGGGGCGGACTGAAGCTTTCTTT

v_call: TRBV5-1
j_call: TRBJ2-1
d_call: TRBD2
cdr3_length: 17
clone_size: once
cdr3_aa: CASSPGLAGRGYNEQFF
cdr3_nt: TGCGCCAGCAGCCCGGGACTAGCGGGCCGAGGCTACAATGAGCAGTTCTTC

v_call: TRBV15
j_call: TRBJ1-1
d_call: TRBD1
cdr3_length: 13
clone_size: NA
cdr3_aa: CATSQGVNTEAFF
cdr3_nt: TGTGCCACCAGCCAGGGGGTAAACACTGAAGCTTTCTTT

v_call: TRBV6-5
j_call: TRBJ1-1
d_call: NA
cdr3_length: 14
clone_size: few
cdr3_aa: CASNYDPISTEAFF
cdr3_nt: TGTGCCAGCAACTATGACCCGATTAGCACTGAAGCTTTCTTT

v_call: TRBV19
j_call: TRBJ2-3
d_call: NA
cdr3_length: 13
clone_size: NA
cdr3_aa: CASSTRTSDTQYF
cdr3_nt: TGTGCCAGTAGTACCCGGACTTCCGATACGCAGTATTTT

v_call: TRBV6-2/TRBV6-3
j_call: TRBJ2-1
d_call: TRBD2
cdr3_length: 16
clone_size: NA
cdr3_aa: CASSYGGTSGTNEQFF
cdr3_nt: TGTGCCAGCAGTTACGGCGGGACTAGCGGAACCAATGAGCAGTTCTTC

v_call: TRBV6-2/TRBV6-3
j_call: TRBJ2-1
d_call: TRBD2
cdr3_length: 17
clone_size: many
cdr3_aa: CASSYSPASGIYNEQFF
cdr3_nt: TGTGCCAGCAGTTACTCCCCCGCTAGCGGCATTTACAATGAGCAGTTCTTC

v_call: TRBV28
j_call: TRBJ1-2
d_call: NA
cdr3_length: 15
clone_size: few
cdr3_aa: CASSLGGSTNYGYTF
cdr3_nt: TGTGCCAGCAGTTTAGGGGGGTCCACTAACTATGGCTACACCTTC

v_call: TRBV6-2/TRBV6-3
j_call: TRBJ2-7
d_call: NA
cdr3_length: 12
clone_size: NA
cdr3_aa: CASSPRPYEQYF
cdr3_nt: TGTGCCAGCAGCCCTCGTCCCTACGAGCAGTACTTC

v_call: TRBV7-9
j_call: TRBJ2-2
d_call: TRBD1
cdr3_length: 15
clone_size: NA
cdr3_aa: CASRGRTGEAGELFF
cdr3_nt: TGTGCCAGCAGAGGTCGGACAGGGGAGGCCGGGGAGCTGTTTTTT

v_call: TRBV30
j_call: TRBJ2-1
d_call: TRBD2
cdr3_length: 14
clone_size: NA
cdr3_aa: CACRTSGIRDEQFF
cdr3_nt: TGTGCCTGCAGGACTAGCGGGATACGCGATGAGCAGTTCTTC

v_call: TRBV11-3
j_call: TRBJ2-7
d_call: NA
cdr3_length: 15
clone_size: many
cdr3_aa: CASSLGGESSYEQYF
cdr3_nt: TGTGCCAGCAGCTTAGGGGGCGAGAGCTCCTACGAGCAGTACTTC

v_call: TRBV7-2
j_call: TRBJ1-2
d_call: TRBD1
cdr3_length: 14
clone_size: NA
cdr3_aa: CASSFLDRERGYTF
cdr3_nt: TGTGCCAGCAGCTTCTTGGACAGGGAACGTGGCTACACCTTC

v_call: TRBV19
j_call: TRBJ1-6
d_call: NA
cdr3_length: 15
clone_size: NA
cdr3_aa: CASSIEAAYNSPLHF
cdr3_nt: TGTGCCAGTAGTATAGAGGCTGCCTATAATTCACCCCTCCACTTT

v_call: TRBV9
j_call: TRBJ1-2
d_call: NA
cdr3_length: 17
clone_size: few
cdr3_aa: CASSVDDGARANYGYTF
cdr3_nt: TGTGCCAGCAGCGTAGATGATGGGGCCCGAGCTAACTATGGCTACACCTTC

v_call: TRBV14
j_call: TRBJ2-5
d_call: TRBD1
cdr3_length: 14
clone_size: few
cdr3_aa: CASSQNRGQETQYF
cdr3_nt: TGTGCCAGCAGCCAAAACAGGGGGCAAGAGACCCAGTACTTC

v_call: TRBV28
j_call: TRBJ1-5
d_call: TRBD1
cdr3_length: 15
clone_size: NA
cdr3_aa: CASSLQGGSNQPQHF
cdr3_nt: TGTGCCAGCAGTTTACAGGGGGGAAGCAATCAGCCCCAGCATTTT

v_call: TRBV4-2
j_call: TRBJ1-3
d_call: TRBD1
cdr3_length: 16
clone_size: NA
cdr3_aa: CASSQPTGGTGNTIYF
cdr3_nt: TGTGCCAGCAGCCAACCTACAGGGGGCACTGGAAACACCATATATTTT

v_call: TRBV27
j_call: TRBJ2-7
d_call: NA
cdr3_length: 12
clone_size: NA
cdr3_aa: CASSPIAGEQYF
cdr3_nt: TGTGCCAGCAGCCCGATCGCGGGCGAGCAGTACTTC

v_call: TRBV7-8
j_call: TRBJ2-5
d_call: TRBD1
cdr3_length: 16
clone_size: NA
cdr3_aa: CASSGTGKGTQETQYF
cdr3_nt: TGTGCCAGCAGCGGGACAGGTAAAGGGACCCAAGAGACCCAGTACTTC

v_call: TRBV2
j_call: TRBJ1-1
d_call: NA
cdr3_length: 12
clone_size: NA
cdr3_aa: CASSKGDTEAFF
cdr3_nt: TGTGCCAGTTCTAAAGGAGACACTGAAGCTTTCTTT

v_call: TRBV7-2
j_call: TRBJ1-6
d_call: NA
cdr3_length: 12
clone_size: NA
cdr3_aa: CASSLASGSLHF
cdr3_nt: TGTGCCAGCAGCTTAGCATCAGGTTCCCTCCACTTT

v_call: TRBV2
j_call: TRBJ1-2
d_call: TRBD1
cdr3_length: 14
clone_size: NA
cdr3_aa: CASTGTVANYGYTF
cdr3_nt: TGTGCCAGCACCGGGACAGTAGCTAACTATGGCTACACCTTC

v_call: TRBV25-1
j_call: TRBJ2-1
d_call: TRBD1
cdr3_length: 13
clone_size: NA
cdr3_aa: CASRKTGGIEQFF
cdr3_nt: TGTGCCAGCAGAAAGACAGGGGGCATAGAGCAGTTCTTC

v_call: TRBV7-3
j_call: TRBJ1-2
d_call: NA
cdr3_length: 15
clone_size: NA
cdr3_aa: CASSPGGGTEYGYTF
cdr3_nt: TGTGCCAGCAGCCCTGGCGGGGGGACGGAGTATGGCTACACCTTC

v_call: TRBV6-5
j_call: TRBJ1-2
d_call: NA
cdr3_length: 14
clone_size: NA
cdr3_aa: CASRETVDNYGYTF
cdr3_nt: TGTGCCAGCAGGGAGACGGTTGATAACTATGGCTACACCTTC

v_call: TRBV5-6
j_call: TRBJ1-3
d_call: TRBD1
cdr3_length: 14
clone_size: few
cdr3_aa: CASSFQGAGNTIYF
cdr3_nt: TGTGCCAGCAGCTTTCAGGGGGCTGGAAACACCATATATTTT

v_call: TRBV9
j_call: TRBJ1-3
d_call: TRBD1
cdr3_length: 16
clone_size: NA
cdr3_aa: CASSRSGQGAGNTIYF
cdr3_nt: TGTGCCAGCTCGAGATCCGGACAGGGGGCCGGAAACACCATATATTTT